This T cell receptor beta chain came from a study of blood T cell repertoires in COVID-19. Study in general: The United States, Italy and Spain were the sources of the acute and convalescent COVID-19 samples. PBMCs, B-cell-depleted T cells, or T cells provided the cDNA or gDNA that made up the material.

TCRdb's table, derived via immunoSEQ multiplex PCR, lists solely in-frame clones and lacks some. The sample consists of approximately 280,000 clones, more than 85% of them appearing once. V lost 2 bases and J lost 7, with 14 bases in between. CDR3 size: 14 residues. Germline assignment: CDR1 KGHSH and CDR2 LQKENI. The receptor was isolated from a man in his forties or fifties with acute or convalescent COVID-19. Sequenced material: peripheral blood. The chain couples TRBV18 to TRBJ1-1; D gene unclear. The CDR3 nucleotides read TGTGCCAGCTCACCATTTTCTGAGCTGAATGAAGCTTTCTTT. It codes for CASSPFSELNEAFF.